This T cell receptor beta chain was captured by sequencing in a study of tumor-infiltrating lymphocytes in primary liver carcinoma. Study in general: Aged between 30 and 69 years, the patients were men and women.

There are 13 residues in the CDR3. Germline V CDR1 and CDR2: SQVTM, ANQGSEA. A note on this clonotype: At one of its ends the junction is not consistent with the germline gene, which may arise from a read error.

Total RNA (around 510 ng) served as template for TCR beta cDNA synthesis primed by a constant-region primer. ARM-PCR was slightly modified, and three nested multiplex PCR rounds with it gave rise to the TCR beta libraries. TRBV1-TRBV30 forward primers and a C-beta reverse primer were used in the first two PCR rounds, which each ran for approximately 11 cycles. MiXCR was run by TCRdb on the multiplex PCR reads, yielding one entry per CDR3 protein. The sample holds about 190,000 distinct CDR3 sequences, just under 85% seen once. Co-extraction of both nucleic acids (RNA and DNA) used roughly 18-34 mg of unsorted bulk tissue. Whichever tumor sample was examined, it had over 90% viable tumor cells.

The receptor was isolated from a man in his forties with primary liver carcinoma and hepatitis B virus infection. Material: tumor tissue from primary liver carcinoma. The chain combines TRBV29-1 with TRBJ1-4; a weak D match, TRBD1 (6 bases). For the CDR3, the DNA is TGCAGCATGGGGGGAGGGGGAGGAGAAAGACTGTTTTTT. This sequence encodes CSMGGGGGERLFF.